Included here is one T cell receptor beta chain sequence, with context. What this receptor recognizes is not known. No qualities accompany the bases; no much larger clone lies one base away. Using the deep immunoSEQ assay, TCR CDR3 regions were amplified from genomic DNA by multiplex PCR. Extracted genomic DNA from each cell subset was spread evenly across all wells of several immunoSEQ 96-well plates, with each plate serving as a replicate. Each replicate PCR for sorted subsets received around 200 ng genomic DNA, equal to tens of thousands of T cell genomes. The purified libraries were quantified using a Qubit 3.0 fluorometer, sized with a Bioanalyzer 2100, and then quantified again using the KAPA Library Quantification kit. Every immunoSEQ 96-well plate was sequenced on a dedicated single-read 150-cycle Illumina NextSeq 550 flow cell. The source study handled its data this way. The immunoSEQ output contained only junctional sequences without quality scores, so filtering could not match that applied to full-length reads. Sequences were annotated with PyIR, a Python wrapper for IgBLAST v1.9, and V/J genes and CDR3 were assigned using IMGT germline references. Reads with weak V/J assignments (E-value above 1e-6), missing CDR3, stop codons, out-of-frame junctions, or ambiguous translated residues were removed. V3J clonotypes were defined as sequences sharing an identical inferred V gene, J gene, and CDR3 amino acid sequence. Percentage overlap between repertoires was computed as shared unique clonotypes divided by the size of the smaller repertoire. Richness of each repertoire was evaluated using RTK rarefaction, the Chao1 estimator, and Recon v2.1 estimates of unobserved clonotypes. Generation probabilities for all TCRbeta clonotypes obtained by the gDNA method from a handful of donors were computed using OLGA. Here the immuneACCESS table is served through TCRdb, limited to in-frame sequences with V and J called. Missing clones are a known gap in these copies; in checked studies unresolved V genes cover under half, and the rest lacks a known reason. The V and J calls and clone size are taken from that table; D and trimming were inferred from the DNA. This sample holds under 1,100,000 clones; about 77% were observed only once. The ten largest make up approximately 1.5% of the sample.

Per the germline V gene, SGHVS is the CDR1 and FQNEAQ is the CDR2. V is clipped by 1 base and J by 6 bases, and the sequence between their germline boundaries is 13 bases long. Counted from cysteine to phenylalanine, this CDR3 has 15 amino acids. Kept here is only the CDR3 DNA, which spans 45 bases and is read in frame from base 1. The sample belongs to a study of shared clonotypes between healthy human individuals (dated by TCRdb to about 2020). Study-level background: The cohort included three men and a couple of women between 18 and 49 years of age. For each donor, CD4 naive and CD4 memory were each given three plates, CD8 naive was given two plates, and CD8 memory was given one plate. To estimate repertoire size and how much clonotypes are shared between individuals, the study performed deep sequencing of blood TCR repertoires from roughly five healthy adults. Libraries were prepared and TCR repertoires were sequenced by different laboratories using diverse techniques, in order to increase sequencing depth and limit assay-specific biases. Per donor, leukapheresis produced somewhere between about 0.9 and 9.5 billion PBMCs.

Points the paper makes about the study in general: Sampling was limited to blood, and TCR repertoires in tissue likely differ from TCR repertoires in blood. Sharing across four donors was observed for around 5% of naive CD4, over 3% of naive CD8, over 2% of memory CD4, and 0.4% of memory CD8 clonotypes. Because the study included only a small number of donors, the genetic and exposure-history diversity represented was limited. Based on pairwise subsampling, the degree of clonotype sharing among donors was expected to be affected by sequencing depth. Rarefaction of sorted-subset datasets indicated incomplete sequencing despite the large sequencing depth. Compared with non-shared clonotypes, clonotypes shared by all four sorted-subset donors had higher generation probabilities. Naive subsets generally had larger estimated clonotype richness than memory subsets.

The donors were healthy, HIV-negative adults with no recently reported acute infections or vaccinations. All donors were Caucasian adults living in Nashville, Tennessee, USA. Magnetic negative selection was used to enrich CD4+ T cells, after which naive cells were positively selected on CD45RA and the negative fraction became the memory subset. Blood was collected by leukapheresis, and PBMCs were isolated by Ficoll-Histopaque density gradient centrifugation and then cryopreserved in liquid nitrogen vapor phase. Analytical flow cytometry was used to check the purity and quantity of every magnetically sorted T cell population. From each sorted fraction, genomic DNA was isolated and quantified by UV absorbance on a Nanodrop 2000c.

The clonotype comes from a young man in good health. Input material: memory CD4+ T cells sorted from blood. This specimen's cell subset or site label, interpreted: CD45RA-negative fraction. Recombination linked TRBV7-8 to TRBJ2-1, with the D gene uncertain. This receptor carries the CDR3 CASSLDSKSSNEQFF. The bases are TGTGCCAGCAGCTTAGACTCCAAAAGCTCCAATGAGCAGTTCTTC. Beyond the CDR3, the reference TRBV7-8 and TRBJ2-1 genes provide the residues; the full variable domain reads: GAGVSQSPRYKVAKRGQDVALRCDPISGHVSLFWYQQALGQGPEFLTYFQNEAQLDKSGLPSDRFFAERPEGSVSTLKIQRTQQEDSAVYLCASSLDSKSSNEQFFGPGTRLTVL.